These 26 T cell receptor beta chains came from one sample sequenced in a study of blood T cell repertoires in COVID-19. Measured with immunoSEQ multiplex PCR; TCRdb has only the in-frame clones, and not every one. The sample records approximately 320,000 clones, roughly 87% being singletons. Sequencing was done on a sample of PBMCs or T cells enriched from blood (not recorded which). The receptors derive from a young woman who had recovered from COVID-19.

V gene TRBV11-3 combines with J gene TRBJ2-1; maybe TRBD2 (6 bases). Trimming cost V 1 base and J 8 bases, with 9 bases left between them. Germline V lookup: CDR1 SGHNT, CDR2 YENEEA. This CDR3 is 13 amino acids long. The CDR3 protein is CASSLGGVYEQFF. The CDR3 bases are TGTGCCAGCAGCTTAGGGGGGGTGTATGAGCAGTTCTTC.

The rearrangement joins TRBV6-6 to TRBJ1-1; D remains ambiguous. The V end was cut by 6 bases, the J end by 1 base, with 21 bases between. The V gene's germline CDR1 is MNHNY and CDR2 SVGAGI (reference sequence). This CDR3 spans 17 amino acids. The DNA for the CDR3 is TGTGCCAGCAGCCGACCCTCGGGGAGACGGCCGAACACTGAAGCTTTCTTT. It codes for CASSRPSGRRPNTEAFF.

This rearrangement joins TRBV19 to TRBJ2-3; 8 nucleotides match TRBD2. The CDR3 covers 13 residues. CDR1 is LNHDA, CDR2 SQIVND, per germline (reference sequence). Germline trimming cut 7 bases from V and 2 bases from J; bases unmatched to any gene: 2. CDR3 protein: CASKAGDTDTQYF. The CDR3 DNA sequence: TGTGCCAGTAAAGCGGGGGACACAGATACGCAGTATTTT.

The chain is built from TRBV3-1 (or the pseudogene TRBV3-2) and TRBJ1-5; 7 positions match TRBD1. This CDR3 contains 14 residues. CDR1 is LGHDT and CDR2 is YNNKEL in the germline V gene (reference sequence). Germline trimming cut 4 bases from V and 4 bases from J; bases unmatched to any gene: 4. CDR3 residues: CASSPFRGNQPQHF. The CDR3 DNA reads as TGTGCCAGCAGCCCGTTCAGGGGGAATCAGCCCCAGCATTTT.

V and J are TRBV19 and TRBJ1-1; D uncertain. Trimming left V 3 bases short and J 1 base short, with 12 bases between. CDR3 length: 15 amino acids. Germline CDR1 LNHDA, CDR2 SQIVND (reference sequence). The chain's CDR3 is CASSIPPGGNTEAFF. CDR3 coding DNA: TGTGCCAGTAGTATTCCCCCAGGAGGGAACACTGAAGCTTTCTTT. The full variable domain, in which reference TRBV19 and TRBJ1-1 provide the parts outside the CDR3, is DGGITQSPKYLFRKEGQNVTLSCEQNLNHDAMYWYRQDPGQGLRLIYYSQIVNDFQKGDIAEGYSVSREKKESFPLTVTSAQKNPTAFYLCASSIPPGGNTEAFFGQGTRLTVV.

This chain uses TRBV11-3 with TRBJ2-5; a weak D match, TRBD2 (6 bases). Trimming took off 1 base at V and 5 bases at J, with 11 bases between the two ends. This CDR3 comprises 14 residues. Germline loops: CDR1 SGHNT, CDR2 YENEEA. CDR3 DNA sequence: TGTGCCAGCAGCTTAGCTCGGGACTCGGAGACCCAGTACTTC. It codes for CASSLARDSETQYF.

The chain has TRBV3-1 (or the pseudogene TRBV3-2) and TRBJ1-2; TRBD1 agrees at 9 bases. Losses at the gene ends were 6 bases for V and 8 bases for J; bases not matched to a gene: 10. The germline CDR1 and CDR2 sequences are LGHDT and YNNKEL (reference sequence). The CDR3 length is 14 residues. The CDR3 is CASSLEQGAPGYTF. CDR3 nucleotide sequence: TGTGCCAGCAGTTTGGAACAGGGGGCGCCGGGCTACACCTTC.

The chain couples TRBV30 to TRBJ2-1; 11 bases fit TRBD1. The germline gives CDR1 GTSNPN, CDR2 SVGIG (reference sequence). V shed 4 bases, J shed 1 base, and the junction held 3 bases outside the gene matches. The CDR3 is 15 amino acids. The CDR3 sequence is CAWTWDRGSYNEQFF. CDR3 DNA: TGTGCCTGGACATGGGACAGGGGGTCCTACAATGAGCAGTTCTTC.

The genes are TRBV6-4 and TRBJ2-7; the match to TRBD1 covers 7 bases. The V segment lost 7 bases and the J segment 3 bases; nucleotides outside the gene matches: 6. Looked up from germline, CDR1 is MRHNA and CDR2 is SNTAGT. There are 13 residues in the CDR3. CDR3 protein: CASTGTELYEQYF. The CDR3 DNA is TGTGCCAGCACGGGGACAGAGCTCTACGAGCAGTACTTC.

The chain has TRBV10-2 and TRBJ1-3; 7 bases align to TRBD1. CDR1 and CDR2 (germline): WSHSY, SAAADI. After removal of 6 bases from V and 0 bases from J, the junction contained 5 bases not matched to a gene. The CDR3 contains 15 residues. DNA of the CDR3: TGCGCCAGCAGGACAGGGCTGAGCTCTGGAAACACCATATATTTT. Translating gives CASRTGLSSGNTIYF.

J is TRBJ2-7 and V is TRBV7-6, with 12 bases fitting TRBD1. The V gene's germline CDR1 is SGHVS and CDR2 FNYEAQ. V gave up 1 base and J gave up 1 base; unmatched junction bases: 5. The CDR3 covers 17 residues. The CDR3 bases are TGTGCCAGCAGCTTAGGGCCGGGACAGGGGGCGTCCTACGAGCAGTACTTC. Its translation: CASSLGPGQGASYEQYF.

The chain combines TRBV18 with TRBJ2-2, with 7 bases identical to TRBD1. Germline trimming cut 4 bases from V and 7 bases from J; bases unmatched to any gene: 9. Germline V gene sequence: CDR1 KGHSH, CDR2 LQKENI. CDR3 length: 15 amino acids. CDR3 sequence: CASSLTDRDFGELFF. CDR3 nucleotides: TGTGCCAGCTCACTTACCGACAGGGATTTCGGGGAGCTGTTTTTT.

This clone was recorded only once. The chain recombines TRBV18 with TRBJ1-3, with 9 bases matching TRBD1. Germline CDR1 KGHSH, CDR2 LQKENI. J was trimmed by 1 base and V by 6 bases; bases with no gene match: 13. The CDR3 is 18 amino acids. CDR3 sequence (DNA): TGTGCCAGCTCGCCGGCTATAGGACAGGGGACGTCTGGAAACACCATATATTTT. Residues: CASSPAIGQGTSGNTIYF.

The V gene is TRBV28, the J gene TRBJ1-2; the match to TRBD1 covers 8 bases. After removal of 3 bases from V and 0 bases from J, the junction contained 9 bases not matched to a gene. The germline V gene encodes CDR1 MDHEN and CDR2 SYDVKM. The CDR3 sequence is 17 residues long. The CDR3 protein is CASSFSGGAIPNYGYTF. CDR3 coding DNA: TGTGCCAGCAGTTTCTCAGGGGGCGCGATCCCTAACTATGGCTACACCTTC.

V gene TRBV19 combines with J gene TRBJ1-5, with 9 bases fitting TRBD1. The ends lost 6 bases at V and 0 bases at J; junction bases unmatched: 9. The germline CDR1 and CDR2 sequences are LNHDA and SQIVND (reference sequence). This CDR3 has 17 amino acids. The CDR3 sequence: CASRSGQGLYSNQPQHF. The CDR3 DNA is TGTGCCAGTAGGAGCGGACAGGGGCTGTATAGCAATCAGCCCCAGCATTTT.

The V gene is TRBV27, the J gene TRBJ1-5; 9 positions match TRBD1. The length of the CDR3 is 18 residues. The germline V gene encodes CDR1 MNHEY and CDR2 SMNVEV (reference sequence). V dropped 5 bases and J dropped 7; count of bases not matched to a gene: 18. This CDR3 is CASSPDRLTGGVEQPQHF. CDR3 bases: TGTGCCAGCAGTCCGGACCGGCTTACAGGGGGCGTCGAGCAGCCCCAGCATTTT.

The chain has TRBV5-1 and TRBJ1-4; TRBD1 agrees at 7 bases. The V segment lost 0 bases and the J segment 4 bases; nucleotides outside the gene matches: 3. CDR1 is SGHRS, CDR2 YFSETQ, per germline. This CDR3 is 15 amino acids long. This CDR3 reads CASSLGTGGNEKLFF. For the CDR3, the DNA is TGCGCCAGCAGCTTGGGGACAGGCGGTAATGAAAAACTGTTTTTT.

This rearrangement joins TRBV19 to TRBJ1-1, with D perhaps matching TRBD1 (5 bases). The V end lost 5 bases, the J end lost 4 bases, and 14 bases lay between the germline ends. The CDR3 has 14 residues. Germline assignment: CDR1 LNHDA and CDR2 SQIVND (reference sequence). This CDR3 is CASSPVGVGTEAFF. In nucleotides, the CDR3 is TGTGCCAGTAGTCCTGTAGGGGTCGGCACTGAAGCTTTCTTT.

CDR3 in DNA: TGCGCCAGCAGCGGGCAGGGGAGTACGTACAATGAGCAGTTCTTC. Its protein is CASSGQGSTYNEQFF. V and J are TRBV5-1 and TRBJ2-1; tentative D call: TRBD1 (6 bases). Germline values: CDR1 SGHRS, CDR2 YFSETQ. Trimming left V 4 bases short and J 4 bases short, with 15 bases between. There are 15 residues in the CDR3.

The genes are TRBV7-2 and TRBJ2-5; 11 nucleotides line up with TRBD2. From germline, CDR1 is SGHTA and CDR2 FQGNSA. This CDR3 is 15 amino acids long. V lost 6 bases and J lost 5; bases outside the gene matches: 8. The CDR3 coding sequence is TGTGCCAGCAGAGAAAGACTAGCGGGACGGGAGACCCAGTACTTC. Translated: CASRERLAGRETQYF.

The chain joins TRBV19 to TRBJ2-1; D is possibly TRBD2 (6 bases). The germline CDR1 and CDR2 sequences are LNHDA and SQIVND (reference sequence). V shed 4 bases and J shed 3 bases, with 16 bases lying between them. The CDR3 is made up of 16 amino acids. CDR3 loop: CASSTPGGSGYNEQFF. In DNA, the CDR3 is TGTGCCAGTAGTACCCCGGGCGGTAGCGGCTACAATGAGCAGTTCTTC.

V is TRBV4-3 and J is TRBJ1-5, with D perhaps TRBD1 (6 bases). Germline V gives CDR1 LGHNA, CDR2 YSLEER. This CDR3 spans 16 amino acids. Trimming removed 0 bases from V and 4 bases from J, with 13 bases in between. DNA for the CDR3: TGCGCCAGCAGCCAAGATCGGGGGGCGACGAATCAGCCCCAGCATTTT. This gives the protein CASSQDRGATNQPQHF.

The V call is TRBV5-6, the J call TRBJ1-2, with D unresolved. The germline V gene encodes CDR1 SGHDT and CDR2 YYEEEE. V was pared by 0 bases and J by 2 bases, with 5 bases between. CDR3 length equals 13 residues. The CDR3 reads CASSLVQNYGYTF. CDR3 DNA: TGTGCCAGCAGCTTGGTGCAGAACTATGGCTACACCTTC.

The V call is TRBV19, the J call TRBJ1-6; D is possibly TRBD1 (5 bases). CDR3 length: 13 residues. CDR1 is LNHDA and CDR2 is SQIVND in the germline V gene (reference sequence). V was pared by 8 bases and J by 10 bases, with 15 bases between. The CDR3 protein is CASGGTAKSPLHF. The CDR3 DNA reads TGTGCCAGTGGCGGGACTGCGAAATCACCCCTCCACTTT.

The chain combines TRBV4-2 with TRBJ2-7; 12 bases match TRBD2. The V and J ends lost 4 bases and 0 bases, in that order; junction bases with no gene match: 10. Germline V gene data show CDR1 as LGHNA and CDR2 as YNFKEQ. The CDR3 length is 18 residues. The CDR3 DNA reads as TGTGCCAGCAGCCGCGAACTAGCGGGAGGCTCTAACTCCTACGAGCAGTACTTC. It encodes CASSRELAGGSNSYEQYF.

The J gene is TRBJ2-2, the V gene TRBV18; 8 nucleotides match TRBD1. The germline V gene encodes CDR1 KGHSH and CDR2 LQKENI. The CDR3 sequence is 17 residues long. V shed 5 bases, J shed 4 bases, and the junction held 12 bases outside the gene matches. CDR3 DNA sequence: TGTGCCAGCTCAGCAAGGACAGGGTTCGTTTCCACCGGGGAGCTGTTTTTT. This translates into CASSARTGFVSTGELFF.